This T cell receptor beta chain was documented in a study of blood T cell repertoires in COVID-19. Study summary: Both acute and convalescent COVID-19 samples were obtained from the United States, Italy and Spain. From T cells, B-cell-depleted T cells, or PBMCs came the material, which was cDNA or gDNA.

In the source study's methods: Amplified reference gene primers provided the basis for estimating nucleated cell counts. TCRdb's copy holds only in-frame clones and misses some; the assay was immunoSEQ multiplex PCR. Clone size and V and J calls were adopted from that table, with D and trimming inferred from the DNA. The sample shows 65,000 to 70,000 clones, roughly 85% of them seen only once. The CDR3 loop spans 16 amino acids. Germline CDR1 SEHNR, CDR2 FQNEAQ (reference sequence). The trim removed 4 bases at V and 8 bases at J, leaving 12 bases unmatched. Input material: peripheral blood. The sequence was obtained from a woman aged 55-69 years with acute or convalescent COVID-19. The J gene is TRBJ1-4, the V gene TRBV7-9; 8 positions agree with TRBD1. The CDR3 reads CASSSTGGGRQEKLFF. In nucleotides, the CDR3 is TGTGCCAGCAGCTCCACAGGGGGAGGAAGGCAGGAAAAACTGTTTTTT.